Sequencing of this T cell receptor (beta chain) was carried out in a study of T cell responses to AZD1222 COVID-19 vaccine. Germline CDR1 reads KGHDR; CDR2 reads SFDVKD. V was pared by 3 bases and J by 1 base, with 8 bases between. The CDR3 sequence is 14 residues long. Method: immunoSEQ multiplex PCR; TCRdb's copy keeps in-frame clones and lacks some. The sample has about 99,000 clones, roughly 92% seen once. This clone showed up just once. The antigen remains undetermined. Findings and limits, study-wide: Scientists sampled the repertoires only once the peak T cell response had passed. Regions 160-218 and 743-854 dominated among vaccine-associated CD4 TCRs spanning spike.

The starting material was peripheral blood, obtained 28 days after the second AZD1222 dose. This TCR was recovered from an adult who received the AZD1222 COVID-19 vaccine. This chain uses TRBV24-1 with TRBJ1-1; D not resolved. The DNA of the CDR3 is TGTGCCACCAGTGATCCCCAGCGGAACACTGAAGCTTTCTTT. Residues: CATSDPQRNTEAFF.